This T cell receptor beta chain was profiled in a study of T-cell reconstitution after alpha-beta-depleted transplantation in children. General study points: Newly generated T cells supplied most T-cell counts and diversity one year post-transplant. It was surviving recipient T cells and thymic progenitors that gave some patients high TCRbeta diversity at day 60. About two months after transplant, alpha-beta T cells reportedly came from several hundred expanded graft clones.

Unique molecular identifiers were incorporated when the TCRbeta library was constructed. TCRdb redid the calling of the PCR reads with MiXCR, one entry per CDR3 protein. This table has approximately 520,000 distinct CDR3 sequences, 9.5% to 12% appearing once. The CDR3 has 16 amino acids. CDR1 is SNHLY and CDR2 is FYNNEI in the germline V gene. This clonotype appeared many times. Antigen unknown. One end of the junction varies from germline; a read error may be responsible. The specimen was PBMCs, mostly from graft donor cells, collected 180 days after TCRalphabeta/CD19-depleted stem cell transplant. The J gene is TRBJ2-2, the V gene TRBV2; D may be TRBD1 (5 bases). The source of this sequence is a female patient between 2 and 10 years old who had a stem cell transplant for aplastic anemia, so the T cells may come from the graft donor. The CDR3: CASREEQTVYTGELFF. DNA of the CDR3: TGTGCCAGCAGAGAAGAACAGACAGTGTACACCGGGGAGCTGTTTTTT.